This T cell receptor (beta chain) originates from a study of shared clonotypes between healthy human individuals. The CD4+ fraction was divided into a CD45RA+ naive subset and a CD45RA-negative memory subset. It was around 180 ng DNA, tens of thousands of T cell genomes, that sorted-subset replicate PCRs used. Sequencing was performed with immunoSEQ multiplex PCR; in TCRdb, only in-frame clones are kept and a portion is missing. The table records roughly 2.4 million clones, roughly 95% of them present only once. Between the trimmed V and J ends, which lost 1 base and 0 bases, there was a span of 7 bases. CDR1 and CDR2 from the germline V gene are LNHDA and SQIVND (reference sequence). The CDR3 extends over 16 amino acids.

The TCR comes from a man between 18 and 35 years old in good health. Sequencing was carried out using naive CD4+ T cells sorted from blood. Subset defined: CD45RA+ positively selected. This rearrangement joins TRBV19 to TRBJ1-6, with D uncertain. CDR3 bases: TGTGCCAGTAGTATAGCAGTTTTCTCCTATAATTCACCCCTCCACTTT. Its translation: CASSIAVFSYNSPLHF.